This T cell receptor (beta chain) was recorded in a study of cytomegalovirus exposure and HLA in healthy donors. Broader study findings: Later on, an analysis found that several of the most significant clusters appeared to be linked to common viral pathogens, which included parvovirus B19.

PCR primers comprised 60 Vbeta and 13 Jbeta primers. Assay: immunoSEQ multiplex PCR; the TCRdb copy retains only in-frame clones and omits some. The sample holds some 170,000 clones, roughly four fifths seen once. To note about this clone: Its antigen is as yet unknown.

This CDR3 contains 13 residues. Germline CDR1 reads MNHNS; CDR2 reads SASEGT. V dropped 7 bases and J dropped 6; count of bases not matched to a gene: 9. Donors likely had unrecorded immune exposures despite being nominally healthy when sampled. The V call is TRBV6-1, the J call TRBJ2-7; 7 bases fit TRBD1. This TCR derives from a man over 45 in good health and CMV-seropositive. The sequenced sample was PBMCs. Here the CDR3 reads CASIPWTGGEQYF. The DNA for the CDR3 is TGTGCCAGCATCCCATGGACAGGCGGCGAGCAGTACTTC.